The clone carrying this TCR beta chain showed up many times. These data originate in a study of T cells in Graves' hyperthyroidism and ophthalmopathy. Germline loops: CDR1 MDHEN, CDR2 SYDVKM. With 5 bases removed from V and 8 bases from J, the gap between germline ends came to 15 bases. The CDR3 is 13 residues long. Orbital computed tomography and thyroid ultrasound, together with serum TRAb and thyroxine and clinical symptoms, were used for diagnoses. TCR beta CDR3 sequences were amplified from RNA transcripts. An initial round of RT-PCR targeting the TCR CDR3 relied on the HTBI primer set. A single record per CDR3 protein comes from TCRdb applying MiXCR to the multiplex PCR reads. Among around 300,000 distinct CDR3 sequences listed, roughly 13% were seen once.

This chain connects TRBV28 to TRBJ1-2; D remains ambiguous. This clonotype was sampled from a middle-aged woman with Graves' hyperthyroidism. The sample was blood. This CDR3 is CASSLSSLGGYTF. The CDR3 DNA is TGTGCCAGCAGTCTATCATCTCTGGGGGGCTACACCTTC.